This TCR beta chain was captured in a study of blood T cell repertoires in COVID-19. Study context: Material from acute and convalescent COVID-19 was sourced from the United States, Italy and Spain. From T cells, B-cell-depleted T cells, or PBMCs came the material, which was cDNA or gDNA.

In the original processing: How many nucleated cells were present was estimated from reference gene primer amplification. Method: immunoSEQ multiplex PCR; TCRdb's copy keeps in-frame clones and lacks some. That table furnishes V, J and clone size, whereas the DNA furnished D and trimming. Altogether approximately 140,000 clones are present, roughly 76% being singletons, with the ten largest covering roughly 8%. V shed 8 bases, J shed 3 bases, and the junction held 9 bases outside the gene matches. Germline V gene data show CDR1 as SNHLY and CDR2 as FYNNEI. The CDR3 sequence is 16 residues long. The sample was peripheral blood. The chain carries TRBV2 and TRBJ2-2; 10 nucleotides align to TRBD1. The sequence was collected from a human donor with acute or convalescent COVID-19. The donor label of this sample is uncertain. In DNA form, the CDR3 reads TGTGCCAGCGTATGGACAGGGGGGGAATACACCGGGGAGCTGTTTTTT. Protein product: CASVWTGGEYTGELFF.